The present T cell receptor (beta chain) was sequenced within a study of cytomegalovirus exposure and HLA in healthy donors. Points on this clone: The antigen remains undetermined.

The study's findings and limits: A list of 164 TCR beta chains associated with cytomegalovirus was given. It was in a later analysis that TCR association rates were seen to vary by HLA locus, highest for DRB1 and lowest for HLA-C.

This CDR3 is 19 amino acids long. V gave up 5 bases and J gave up 2 bases; unmatched junction bases: 10. Looked up from germline, CDR1 is SEHNR and CDR2 is FQNEAQ (reference sequence). The PCR ran on 60 Vbeta and 13 Jbeta primers. The method was immunoSEQ multiplex PCR; TCRdb's version includes in-frame clones alone and lacks a portion of them. This repertoire shows 140,000 to 150,000 clones, around 80% found once; its top ten account for roughly 10%. The chain employs TRBV7-9 and TRBJ2-1; 15 bases are a match to TRBD2. This receptor was identified in a woman aged 55-69 years in good health and CMV-seropositive. The specimen was PBMCs. The CDR3 DNA follows: TGTGCCAGCAGCCGCGGGACTAGCGGGAGGTACCGAACCTACAATGAGCAGTTCTTC. It is translated as CASSRGTSGRYRTYNEQFF.